Listed below are T cell receptor beta chains from one sample, sequenced in a study of blood T cells in healthy people across ages. TCRdb re-called the 5' RACE reads with MiXCR, one entry per CDR3 protein. Among about 730,000 distinct CDR3 sequences, about 42% were seen once, and the ten largest hold under 25%. Sequenced material: blood. These TCRs come from a woman aged 55-69 years in good health. The CDR3 runs from the conserved cysteine through the conserved F or W. Fields, in order: J gene, CDR3 length, D gene, clone size, V gene, CDR3 protein, CDR3 DNA. D genes are given only for firm matches. Size tells how often a clone was seen (once, few, many) or the class of an expanded clone, and some rows leave it out.

j_call: TRBJ2-1
cdr3_length: 18
d_call: TRBD2
clone_size: few
v_call: TRBV9
cdr3_aa: CASSVGGSGGGVQGEQFF
cdr3_nt: TGTGCCAGCAGCGTAGGGGGTAGCGGGGGTGGGGTACAGGGTGAGCAGTTCTTC

j_call: TRBJ2-3
cdr3_length: 15
d_call: -
clone_size: -
v_call: TRBV7-2
cdr3_aa: CASSLFQGLSDTQYF
cdr3_nt: TGTGCCAGCAGCTTATTCCAGGGGTTATCAGATACGCAGTATTTT

j_call: TRBJ2-1
cdr3_length: 16
d_call: TRBD2
clone_size: -
v_call: TRBV6-2/TRBV6-3
cdr3_aa: CASSYASGGPWNEQFF
cdr3_nt: TGTGCCAGCAGTTACGCTTCGGGGGGGCCGTGGAATGAGCAGTTCTTC

j_call: TRBJ2-2
cdr3_length: 15
d_call: -
clone_size: -
v_call: TRBV2
cdr3_aa: CASRAGTLMSGELFF
cdr3_nt: TGTGCCAGCAGGGCGGGGACCCTGATGTCCGGGGAGCTGTTTTTT

j_call: TRBJ1-6
cdr3_length: 15
d_call: TRBD1
clone_size: -
v_call: TRBV5-1
cdr3_aa: CASSRGQGANSPLHF
cdr3_nt: TGCGCCAGCAGCCGCGGACAGGGGGCAAATTCACCCCTCCACTTT

j_call: TRBJ2-3
cdr3_length: 14
d_call: TRBD2
clone_size: few
v_call: TRBV2
cdr3_aa: CATILAGAGDTQYF
cdr3_nt: TGTGCCACCATACTAGCGGGGGCGGGAGATACGCAGTATTTT

j_call: TRBJ2-5
cdr3_length: 16
d_call: -
clone_size: -
v_call: TRBV20-1
cdr3_aa: CSAPLQSWGGQETQYF
cdr3_nt: TGCAGTGCTCCACTCCAGTCGTGGGGGGGACAGGAGACCCAGTACTTC

j_call: TRBJ2-7
cdr3_length: 13
d_call: -
clone_size: many
v_call: TRBV29-1
cdr3_aa: CSVVGGGGSEQYF
cdr3_nt: TGCAGCGTTGTTGGGGGAGGAGGGAGCGAGCAGTACTTC

j_call: TRBJ2-6
cdr3_length: 15
d_call: -
clone_size: many
v_call: TRBV5-1
cdr3_aa: CASSTLGDGANVLTF
cdr3_nt: TGCGCCAGCAGCACTTTAGGGGATGGGGCCAACGTCCTGACTTTC

j_call: TRBJ2-2
cdr3_length: 15
d_call: -
clone_size: few
v_call: TRBV7-8
cdr3_aa: CASSLVRVATGELFF
cdr3_nt: TGTGCCAGCAGCTTAGTGAGGGTCGCCACCGGGGAGCTGTTTTTT

j_call: TRBJ2-7
cdr3_length: 13
d_call: -
clone_size: many
v_call: TRBV20-1
cdr3_aa: CSAATSTLGEQYF
cdr3_nt: TGCAGTGCTGCCACTAGCACGCTTGGAGAGCAGTACTTC

j_call: TRBJ2-7
cdr3_length: 11
d_call: -
clone_size: -
v_call: TRBV6-1
cdr3_aa: CASSEYHEQYF
cdr3_nt: TGTGCCAGCAGTGAATATCACGAGCAGTACTTC

j_call: TRBJ2-7
cdr3_length: 18
d_call: TRBD2
clone_size: -
v_call: TRBV7-6
cdr3_aa: CASSLGTSGRLWTYEQYF
cdr3_nt: TGTGCCAGCAGCTTAGGGACTAGCGGGAGGCTATGGACCTACGAGCAGTACTTC

j_call: TRBJ2-1
cdr3_length: 11
d_call: -
clone_size: -
v_call: TRBV7-9
cdr3_aa: CASSWPGEQFF
cdr3_nt: TGTGCCAGCAGCTGGCCGGGTGAGCAGTTCTTC

j_call: TRBJ1-2
cdr3_length: 13
d_call: -
clone_size: -
v_call: TRBV29-1
cdr3_aa: CSVREGNDYGYTF
cdr3_nt: TGCAGCGTTCGGGAGGGGAATGACTATGGCTACACCTTC

j_call: TRBJ2-1
cdr3_length: 13
d_call: -
clone_size: -
v_call: TRBV6-5
cdr3_aa: CASSLQAYNEQFF
cdr3_nt: TGTGCCAGCAGTTTACAGGCCTACAATGAGCAGTTCTTC

j_call: TRBJ2-1
cdr3_length: 19
d_call: TRBD2
clone_size: -
v_call: TRBV27
cdr3_aa: CASSLPRLAGGYRVNEQFF
cdr3_nt: TGTGCCAGCAGTTTGCCCCGACTAGCGGGAGGGTATAGGGTAAATGAGCAGTTCTTC

j_call: TRBJ1-2
cdr3_length: 15
d_call: -
clone_size: -
v_call: TRBV15
cdr3_aa: CATSKGNGGAYGYTF
cdr3_nt: TGTGCCACCAGCAAGGGGAACGGAGGGGCTTATGGCTACACCTTC

j_call: TRBJ2-2
cdr3_length: 16
d_call: TRBD2
clone_size: -
v_call: TRBV28
cdr3_aa: CASSSSGREIAGELFF
cdr3_nt: TGTGCCAGCAGTTCTAGCGGGAGGGAAATTGCCGGGGAGCTGTTTTTT

j_call: TRBJ2-2
cdr3_length: 16
d_call: TRBD2
clone_size: -
v_call: TRBV2
cdr3_aa: CASSDRLAGGTGELFF
cdr3_nt: TGTGCCAGCAGTGACCGCCTAGCGGGGGGCACCGGGGAGCTGTTTTTT

j_call: TRBJ1-2
cdr3_length: 15
d_call: -
clone_size: -
v_call: TRBV12-3/TRBV12-4
cdr3_aa: CASSQPGLPNYGYTF
cdr3_nt: TGTGCCAGCAGCCAACCGGGACTCCCTAACTATGGCTACACCTTC

j_call: TRBJ2-1
cdr3_length: 15
d_call: -
clone_size: -
v_call: TRBV12-3/TRBV12-4
cdr3_aa: CASSPRARSYNEQFF
cdr3_nt: TGTGCCAGCAGCCCCCGAGCTCGCTCCTACAATGAGCAGTTCTTC

j_call: TRBJ2-5
cdr3_length: 13
d_call: -
clone_size: -
v_call: TRBV5-5
cdr3_aa: CASSLVGAGKQYF
cdr3_nt: TGTGCCAGCAGCTTGGTTGGGGCAGGTAAGCAGTACTTC

j_call: TRBJ2-5
cdr3_length: 16
d_call: TRBD1
clone_size: -
v_call: TRBV11-1
cdr3_aa: CASTPNGQGARYEQYF
cdr3_nt: TGTGCCAGCACCCCGAATGGGCAGGGGGCGAGGTATGAGCAGTACTTC

j_call: TRBJ2-1
cdr3_length: 15
d_call: -
clone_size: few
v_call: TRBV20-1
cdr3_aa: CSARSRELSYNEQFF
cdr3_nt: TGCAGTGCTAGGTCGAGGGAGCTTTCCTACAATGAGCAGTTCTTC

j_call: TRBJ2-1
cdr3_length: 13
d_call: TRBD1
clone_size: few
v_call: TRBV7-9
cdr3_aa: CASSEGQSSEQFF
cdr3_nt: TGTGCCAGCAGCGAGGGACAGTCCAGTGAGCAGTTCTTC

j_call: TRBJ2-7
cdr3_length: 14
d_call: TRBD2
clone_size: -
v_call: TRBV28
cdr3_aa: CASSPGGDHYEQYF
cdr3_nt: TGTGCCAGCAGCCCGGGAGGAGACCACTACGAGCAGTACTTC

j_call: TRBJ1-4
cdr3_length: 15
d_call: -
clone_size: -
v_call: TRBV6-5
cdr3_aa: CASSWTGLTNEKLFF
cdr3_nt: TGTGCCAGCAGTTGGACCGGACTGACTAATGAAAAACTGTTTTTT

j_call: TRBJ1-1
cdr3_length: 13
d_call: -
clone_size: -
v_call: TRBV7-9
cdr3_aa: CASTSPDMGRAFF
cdr3_nt: TGTGCCAGCACCTCGCCGGACATGGGTCGGGCTTTCTTT

j_call: TRBJ2-3
cdr3_length: 16
d_call: TRBD2
clone_size: -
v_call: TRBV20-1
cdr3_aa: CSARAPVAGGTDTQYF
cdr3_nt: TGCAGTGCTAGAGCCCCCGTAGCGGGGGGAACAGATACGCAGTATTTT

j_call: TRBJ2-5
cdr3_length: 15
d_call: TRBD2
clone_size: -
v_call: TRBV28
cdr3_aa: CASGLAGREKETQYF
cdr3_nt: TGTGCCAGCGGACTAGCGGGTCGGGAGAAAGAGACCCAGTACTTC

j_call: TRBJ1-4
cdr3_length: 11
d_call: -
clone_size: many
v_call: TRBV7-2
cdr3_aa: CASSQNEKLFF
cdr3_nt: TGTGCCAGCAGCCAAAATGAAAAACTGTTTTTT

j_call: TRBJ1-2
cdr3_length: 10
d_call: -
clone_size: -
v_call: TRBV25-1
cdr3_aa: CATFSDGYTF
cdr3_nt: TGTGCCACCTTTTCCGATGGCTACACCTTC